The T cell receptor beta chain described here comes from a study of T cell responses to AZD1222 COVID-19 vaccine. Libraries were prepared by immunoSEQ multiplex PCR; TCRdb keeps only in-frame clonotypes and omits some of them. Of 150,000 or so clones in the sample, approximately 90% are singletons; the top ten hold about 3.8%. CDR1 and CDR2 from the germline V gene are SGDLS and YYNGEE. Trimming at V came to 0 bases and at J to 5 bases, leaving 9 bases not matched to a gene. The CDR3 runs to 16 residues. This clone came up once. The V and J genes are TRBV9 and TRBJ2-5, with 8 nucleotides matching TRBD1. The source is an adult who received the AZD1222 COVID-19 vaccine. The sequencing used peripheral blood, collected 28 days after the second AZD1222 dose. The CDR3 coding sequence is TGTGCCAGCAGCGTAGGATCTCAGGGGGCGCGGGAGACCCAGTACTTC. Its protein product is CASSVGSQGARETQYF.